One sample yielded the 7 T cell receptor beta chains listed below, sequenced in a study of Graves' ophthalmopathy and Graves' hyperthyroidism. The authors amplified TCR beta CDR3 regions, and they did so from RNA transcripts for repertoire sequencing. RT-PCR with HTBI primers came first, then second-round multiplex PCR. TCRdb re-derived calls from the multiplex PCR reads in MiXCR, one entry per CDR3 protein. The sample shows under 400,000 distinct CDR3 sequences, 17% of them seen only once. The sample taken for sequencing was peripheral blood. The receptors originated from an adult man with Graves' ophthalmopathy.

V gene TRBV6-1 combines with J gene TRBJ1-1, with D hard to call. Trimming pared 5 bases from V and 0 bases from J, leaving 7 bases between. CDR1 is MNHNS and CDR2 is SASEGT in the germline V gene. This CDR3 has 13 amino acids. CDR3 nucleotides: TGTGCCAGCAGTAAGTCCTTGAACACTGAAGCTTTCTTT. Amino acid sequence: CASSKSLNTEAFF.

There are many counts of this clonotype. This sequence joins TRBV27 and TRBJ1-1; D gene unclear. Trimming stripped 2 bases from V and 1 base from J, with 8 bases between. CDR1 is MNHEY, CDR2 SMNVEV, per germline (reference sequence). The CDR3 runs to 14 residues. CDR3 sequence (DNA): TGTGCCAGCAGTTTAGGAGTGGCGAACACTGAAGCTTTCTTT. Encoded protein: CASSLGVANTEAFF.

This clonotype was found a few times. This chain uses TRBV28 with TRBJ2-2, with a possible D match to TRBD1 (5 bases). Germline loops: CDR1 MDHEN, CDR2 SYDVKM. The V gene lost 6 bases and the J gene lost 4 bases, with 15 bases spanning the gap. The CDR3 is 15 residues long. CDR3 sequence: CASRPRRTFTGELFF. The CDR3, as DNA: TGTGCCAGCAGACCTCGTAGGACATTCACCGGGGAGCTGTTTTTT.

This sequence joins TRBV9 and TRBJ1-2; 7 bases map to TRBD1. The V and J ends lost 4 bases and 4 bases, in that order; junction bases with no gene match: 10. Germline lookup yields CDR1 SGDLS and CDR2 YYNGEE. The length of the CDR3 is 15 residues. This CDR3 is CASSPTGQYFYGYTF. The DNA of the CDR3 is TGTGCCAGCAGCCCTACGGGACAGTACTTCTATGGCTACACCTTC.

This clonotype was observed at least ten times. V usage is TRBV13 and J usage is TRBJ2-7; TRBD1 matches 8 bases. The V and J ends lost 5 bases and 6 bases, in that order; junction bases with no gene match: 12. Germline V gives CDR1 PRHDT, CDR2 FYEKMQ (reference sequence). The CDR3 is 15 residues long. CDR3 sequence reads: CASSTRDRFPREQYF. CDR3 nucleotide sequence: TGTGCCAGCAGCACCCGGGACAGGTTCCCTCGCGAGCAGTACTTC.

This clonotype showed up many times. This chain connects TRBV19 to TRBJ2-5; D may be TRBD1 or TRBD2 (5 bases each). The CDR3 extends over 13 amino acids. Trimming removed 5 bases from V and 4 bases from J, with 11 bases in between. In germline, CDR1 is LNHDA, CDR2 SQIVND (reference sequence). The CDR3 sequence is CASSRDRRETQYF. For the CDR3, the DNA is TGTGCCAGTAGTCGGGACCGGAGAGAGACCCAGTACTTC.

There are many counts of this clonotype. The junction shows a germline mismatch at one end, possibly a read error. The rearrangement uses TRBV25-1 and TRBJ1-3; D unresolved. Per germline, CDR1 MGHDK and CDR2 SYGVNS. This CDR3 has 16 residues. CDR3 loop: CASRESGGSSGNTIYF. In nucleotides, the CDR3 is TGTGCCAGCAGGGAATCGGGAGGGTCTTCTGGAAACACCATATATTTT. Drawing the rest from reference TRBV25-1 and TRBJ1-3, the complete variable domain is EADIYQTPRYLVIGTGKKITLECSQTMGHDKMYWYQQDPGMELHLIHYSYGVNSTEKGDLSSESTVSRIRTEHFPLTLESARPSHTSQYLCASRESGGSSGNTIYFGEGSWLTVV.